Reported below is one T cell receptor (beta chain). Its target is unknown. This record comes from a study of blood T cells in healthy people across ages. The use of a sample-barcoded 5' primer and a J-beta primer mix characterized a second PCR of roughly 7 to 11 cycles. One entry per CDR3 protein results from TCRdb running MiXCR on the 5' RACE reads. In the table there are about 1.5 million distinct CDR3 sequences, around two fifths of which are singletons. CDR3 length: 12 amino acids. RNA extraction gave at least 5 micrograms of total RNA per sample. Study-wide points: Lack of knowledge of donor CMV status possibly confounded expanded clonotype changes. There were more naive CD4+ cells and higher diversity in long-lived donors than in aged donors.

The rearrangement links TRBV21-1 to TRBJ1-6. TRBV21-1 is termed a pseudogene. The sequencing sample was made of blood. The source is a woman aged 18-30 years in good health. The CDR3 DNA reads as TGTGCCAGCAGCAATCAAGGTTCACCCCTCCACTTT. Its translation: CASSNQGSPLHF.